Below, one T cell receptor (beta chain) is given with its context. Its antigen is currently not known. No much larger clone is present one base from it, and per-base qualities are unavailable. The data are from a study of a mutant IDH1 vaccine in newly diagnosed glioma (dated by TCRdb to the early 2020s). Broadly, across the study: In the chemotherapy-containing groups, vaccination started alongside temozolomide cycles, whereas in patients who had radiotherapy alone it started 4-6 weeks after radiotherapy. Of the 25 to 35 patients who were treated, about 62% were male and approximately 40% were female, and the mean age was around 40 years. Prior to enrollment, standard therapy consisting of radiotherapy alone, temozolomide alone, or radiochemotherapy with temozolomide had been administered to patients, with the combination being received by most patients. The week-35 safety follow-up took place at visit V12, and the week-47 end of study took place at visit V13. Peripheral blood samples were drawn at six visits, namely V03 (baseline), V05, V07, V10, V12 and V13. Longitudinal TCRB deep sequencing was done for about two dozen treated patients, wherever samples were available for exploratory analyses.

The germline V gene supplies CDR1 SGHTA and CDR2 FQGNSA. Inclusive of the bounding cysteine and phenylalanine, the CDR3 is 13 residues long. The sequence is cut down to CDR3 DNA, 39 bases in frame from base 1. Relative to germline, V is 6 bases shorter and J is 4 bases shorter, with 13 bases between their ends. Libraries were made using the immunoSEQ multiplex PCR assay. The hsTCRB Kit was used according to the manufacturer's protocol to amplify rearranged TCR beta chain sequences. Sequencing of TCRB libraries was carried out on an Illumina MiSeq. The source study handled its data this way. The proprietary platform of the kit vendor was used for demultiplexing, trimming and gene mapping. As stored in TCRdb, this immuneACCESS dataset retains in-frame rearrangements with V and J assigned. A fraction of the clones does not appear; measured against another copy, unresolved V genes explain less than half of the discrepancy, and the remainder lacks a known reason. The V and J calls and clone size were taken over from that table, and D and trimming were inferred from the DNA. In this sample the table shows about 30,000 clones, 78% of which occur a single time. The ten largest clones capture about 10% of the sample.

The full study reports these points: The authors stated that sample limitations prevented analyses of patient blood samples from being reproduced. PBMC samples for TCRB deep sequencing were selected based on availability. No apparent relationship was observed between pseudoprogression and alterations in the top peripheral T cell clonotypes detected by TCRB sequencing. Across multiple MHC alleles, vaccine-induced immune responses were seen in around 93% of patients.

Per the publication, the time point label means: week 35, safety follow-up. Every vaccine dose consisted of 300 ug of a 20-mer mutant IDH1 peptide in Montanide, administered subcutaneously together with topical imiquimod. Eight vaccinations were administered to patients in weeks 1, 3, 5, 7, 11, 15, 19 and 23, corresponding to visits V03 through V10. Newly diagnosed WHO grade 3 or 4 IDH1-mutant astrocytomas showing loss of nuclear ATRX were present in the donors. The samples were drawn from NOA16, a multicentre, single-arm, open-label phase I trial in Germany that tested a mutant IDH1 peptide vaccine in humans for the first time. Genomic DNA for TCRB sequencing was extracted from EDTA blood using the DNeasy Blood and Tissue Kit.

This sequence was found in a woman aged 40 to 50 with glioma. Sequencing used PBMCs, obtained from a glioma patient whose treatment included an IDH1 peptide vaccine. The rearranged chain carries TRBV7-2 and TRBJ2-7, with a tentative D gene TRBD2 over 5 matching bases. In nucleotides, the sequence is TGTGCCAGCAGTACCGCGGGTTGGTACGAGCAGTACTTC. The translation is CASSTAGWYEQYF.